This T cell receptor (beta chain) emerged from a study of T cells in Graves' hyperthyroidism and ophthalmopathy. For the study at large: Staff took peripheral blood when the initial diagnosis was made, before any treatment began. General study results and limits: Onset of ophthalmopathy came a median around 6.5 months after the model predicted it.

TCR beta CDR3 regions were amplified from RNA. A first-round RT-PCR of the TCR CDR3 used the HTBI primer set. One entry per CDR3 protein, called by TCRdb with MiXCR from the multiplex PCR reads. This sample has around 500,000 distinct CDR3 sequences, with about 14% found just once. The CDR3 is 17 amino acids. With 4 bases removed from V and 5 bases from J, the gap between germline ends came to 24 bases. Germline V gene sequence: CDR1 SGHRS, CDR2 YFSETQ. On the basis of clinical symptoms, serum thyroxine and TRAb, thyroid ultrasound and orbital computed tomography, diagnoses were made. Extraction of PBMCs used roughly 9.6 ml of fresh peripheral blood. A note on this clonotype: Its antigen is not identified.

Sequencing was carried out using blood. This TCR derives from a woman in her forties with Graves' hyperthyroidism. This chain connects TRBV5-1 to TRBJ2-5, with a weak D call TRBD2 (6 bases). The CDR3 DNA sequence: TGCGCCAGCAGCCGGAATGCTCGCGGGGCGGTGAGCGAGACCCAGTACTTC. It is translated as CASSRNARGAVSETQYF.